Listed here are 24 T cell receptor beta chains from one sample, sequenced in a study of Graves' ophthalmopathy and Graves' hyperthyroidism. Amplified material comprised TCR beta CDR3 regions derived from RNA transcripts. Investigators did first-round RT-PCR with HTBI primers, then second-round multiplex PCR. TCRdb re-called the multiplex PCR reads with MiXCR, one entry per CDR3 protein. Of around 1,000,000 distinct CDR3 sequences detected, about 40% appear once; the ten largest clones hold 11%. The specimen was peripheral blood or thyroid tissue (not recorded which). The receptors shown here come from an adult man with Graves' hyperthyroidism.

About this clonotype itself: This may arise from a read error, as a much more abundant clone is one base away. The conserved final phenylalanine or tryptophan is absent from the CDR3, which likely points to a read error. The rearrangement uses TRBV19 and TRBJ2-7; the match to TRBD1 covers 9 bases. The length of the CDR3 is 15 residues. Germline values: CDR1 LNHDA, CDR2 SQIVND (reference sequence). The junction had 9 bases not matched to a gene; V was cut back by 6 bases and J by 3 bases. The CDR3 here is CASRAGTGSGYEQYS. In DNA form, the CDR3 reads TGTGCCAGTAGGGCCGGGACAGGGAGCGGCTACGAGCAGTACTCC.

Ten or more counts support this clonotype. This chain links TRBV2 with TRBJ1-2, with a tentative D call TRBD1 (5 bases). CDR1 is SNHLY, CDR2 FYNNEI, per germline. The CDR3 totals 15 residues. Trimming cost V 7 bases and J 8 bases, with 23 bases left between them. Written as DNA, the CDR3 is TGTGCCAGCACTGGGACCGGGACGATTAAGGGAGGCTACACCTTC. Translation gives CASTGTGTIKGGYTF.

At least ten counts were recorded for this clonotype. The chain carries TRBV29-1 and TRBJ2-7; TRBD2 might be the D (5 bases). Trimming took 4 bases from V and 2 from J, leaving 12 bases between them. Germline CDR1 and CDR2: SQVTM and ANQGSEA. The CDR3 consists of 13 residues. Written as DNA, the CDR3 is TGCAGCGTTGCCTTTAGCGAAACCTACGAGCAGTACTTC. This encodes CSVAFSETYEQYF.

The chain has TRBV19 and TRBJ2-5; TRBD2 matches at 7 bases. Germline values: CDR1 LNHDA, CDR2 SQIVND (reference sequence). The V and J ends lost 7 bases and 2 bases, in that order; junction bases with no gene match: 7. The CDR3 loop spans 14 amino acids. The CDR3, as DNA: TGTGCCAGTAATTTCGCGGGAGTACAAGAGACCCAGTACTTC. Protein sequence: CASNFAGVQETQYF.

This clonotype has a count of ten or more. This chain links TRBV2 with TRBJ1-5; TRBD1 matches at 8 bases. The CDR3 extends over 13 amino acids. Trimming at V came to 8 bases and at J to 5 bases, leaving 5 bases not matched to a gene. CDR1 SNHLY and CDR2 FYNNEI come from the germline V gene. This CDR3 reads CASRQGTDQPQHF. In DNA form, the CDR3 reads TGTGCCAGCCGACAGGGGACGGATCAGCCCCAGCATTTT. Drawing the rest from reference TRBV2 and TRBJ1-5, the complete variable domain is EPEVTQTPSHQVTQMGQEVILRCVPISNHLYFYWYRQILGQKVEFLVSFYNNEISEKSEIFDDQFSVERPDGSNFTLKIRSTKLEDSAMYFCASRQGTDQPQHFGDGTRLSIL.

This clonotype has just one count. The chain links TRBV12-3 or TRBV12-4 to TRBJ2-6; D is undetermined. This CDR3 region has 14 residues. Trimming cost V 7 bases and J 1 base, with 8 bases left between them. CDR3 nucleotide sequence: TGTGCCAGCACCACATGGTCTGGGGCCAACGTCCTGACTTTC. This translates into CASTTWSGANVLTF.

This clonotype has at least ten counts. The chain joins TRBV7-2 to TRBJ2-7; no firm D call. CDR3 length: 13 residues. Trimming removed 3 bases from V and 5 bases from J, with 11 bases in between. From germline, CDR1 is SGHTA and CDR2 FQGNSA. The CDR3 loop is CASSLGREDEQYF. For the CDR3, the DNA is TGTGCCAGCAGCTTGGGCAGAGAGGACGAGCAGTACTTC.

This clonotype was observed many times. This chain joins TRBV29-1 and TRBJ2-2; TRBD2 aligns across 12 bases. Germline loops: CDR1 SQVTM, CDR2 ANQGSEA. The CDR3 runs to 15 residues. V gave up 2 bases and J gave up 5 bases; unmatched junction bases: 3. CDR3 loop: CSVERLAGVTGELFF. DNA for the CDR3: TGCAGCGTTGAACGACTAGCGGGAGTTACCGGGGAGCTGTTTTTT.

This clonotype showed up many times. This chain connects TRBV7-8 to TRBJ1-2; TRBD1 matches at 8 bases. The CDR3 runs 15 residues. The ends lost 3 bases at V and 7 bases at J; junction bases unmatched: 10. Germline CDR1 SGHVS, CDR2 FQNEAQ. For the CDR3, the DNA is TGTGCCAGCAGCTTTGGGCCAGGGGGCAATAGTGGCTACACCTTC. Protein sequence: CASSFGPGGNSGYTF. The whole variable domain, remainder taken from reference TRBV7-8 and TRBJ1-2, is GAGVSQSPRYKVAKRGQDVALRCDPISGHVSLFWYQQALGQGPEFLTYFQNEAQLDKSGLPSDRFFAERPEGSVSTLKIQRTQQEDSAVYLCASSFGPGGNSGYTFGSGTRLTVV.

This sequence joins TRBV7-3 and TRBJ2-2, with D possibly being TRBD2 (5 bases). CDR1 is SGHTA, CDR2 FQGTGA, per germline. V lost 2 bases, J lost 5 bases, and 18 bases lay in between. The CDR3 consists of 17 residues. As DNA, the CDR3 is TGTGCCAGCAGCTTATCTTTCTATTTAGCGACGACCGGGGAGCTGTTTTTT. Its translation: CASSLSFYLATTGELFF. The whole variable domain, filled in from reference TRBV7-3 and TRBJ2-2, reads GAGVSQTPSNKVTEKGKYVELRCDPISGHTALYWYRQSLGQGPEFLIYFQGTGAADDSGLPNDRFFAVRPEGSVSTLKIQRTERGDSAVYLCASSLSFYLATTGELFFGEGSRLTVL.

This clonotype has ten or more counts. V usage is TRBV11-2 and J usage is TRBJ1-1; D is undetermined. The germline V gene encodes CDR1 SGHAT and CDR2 FQNNGV. The V and J ends lost 5 bases and 4 bases respectively, with 14 bases between them. This CDR3 has 14 residues. The CDR3 DNA is TGTGCCAGCAGCCGTAGGACGGCGATCACTGAAGCTTTCTTT. Amino acids: CASSRRTAITEAFF.

This clonotype was found a few times. The chain links TRBV5-6 to TRBJ1-2, with 8 bases identical to TRBD1. The CDR3 has 14 amino acids. Germline CDR1 reads SGHDT; CDR2 reads YYEEEE. V lost 0 bases and J lost 5; bases outside the gene matches: 3. The CDR3, as DNA: TGTGCCAGCAGCTTGGATGACAGGGGATATGGCTACACCTTC. Amino acids: CASSLDDRGYGYTF.

This clonotype is a singleton in its sample. CDR3 region: CASSGRERSPLHF. The CDR3 DNA is TGTGCCAGCAGTGGCCGGGAGCGTTCCCCCCTCCACTTT. J is TRBJ1-6 and V is TRBV25-1; D gene ambiguous. With 4 bases removed from V and 13 bases from J, the gap between germline ends came to 14 bases. Germline V CDR1 and CDR2: MGHDK, SYGVNS. CDR3 length equals 13 residues.

As concerns this clonotype: At one end, the junction sequence differs from germline, possibly due to a read error. The V gene is TRBV10-3, the J gene TRBJ2-7, with 8 nucleotides matching TRBD2. CDR3 length: 16 amino acids. Germline CDR1 is ENHRY and CDR2 is SYGVKD. The CDR3 loop is CASSERTSGLRYEQYF. The CDR3 DNA is TGTGCCAGCAGTGAAAGAACTAGCGGACTACGCTACGAGCAGTACTTC.

The chain recombines TRBV6-4 with TRBJ1-4; D ambiguous. Germline V lookup: CDR1 MRHNA, CDR2 SNTAGT. V lost 7 bases to trimming and J lost 0 bases, with 9 bases between them. This CDR3 spans 14 amino acids. The CDR3 coding sequence is TGTGCCAGCACCAACCGAGCAACTAATGAAAAACTGTTTTTT. It yields the protein CASTNRATNEKLFF.

With regard to this clonotype: A read error may account for a junction end that differs from germline. This rearrangement joins TRBV5-1 to TRBJ2-5, with TRBD2 identical over 9 bases. Germline lookup yields CDR1 SGHRS and CDR2 YFSETQ. The CDR3 runs to 17 residues. The CDR3 sequence is CATSQGAPTSGQETQYF. The DNA for the CDR3 is TGCGCCACCAGCCAAGGGGCCCCGACTAGCGGTCAAGAGACCCAGTACTTC.

This clonotype has ten or more counts. The chain has TRBV5-1 and TRBJ2-7; 7 positions match TRBD1. J lost 2 bases, V lost 1 base, and 3 bases had no gene match. CDR3 length: 14 amino acids. In germline, CDR1 is SGHRS, CDR2 YFSETQ. The CDR3 nucleotides read TGCGCCAGCAGCTTGACGGGACAGACCTACGAGCAGTACTTC. Encoded protein: CASSLTGQTYEQYF.

This clonotype was seen many times. The chain combines TRBV6-5 with TRBJ2-5; 7 bases agree with TRBD1. Germline trimming cut 7 bases from V and 1 base from J; bases unmatched to any gene: 3. Germline assignment: CDR1 MNHEY and CDR2 SVGAGI. The CDR3 loop spans 13 amino acids. The CDR3 loop is CASKTGIQETQYF. CDR3 DNA: TGTGCCAGCAAGACAGGGATCCAAGAGACCCAGTACTTC.

The chain couples TRBV2 to TRBJ1-4, with TRBD1 matching 9 bases. This CDR3 contains 13 residues. Trimming cost V 4 bases and J 10 bases; bases outside gene matches: 4. The germline V gene encodes CDR1 SNHLY and CDR2 FYNNEI. CDR3 bases: TGTGCCAGCAGTGTCGGACAGGGGAGAAAACTGTTTTTT. This encodes CASSVGQGRKLFF.

Points on this clonotype: A clone one base away is much larger, so this may be a read error. J is TRBJ2-5 and V is TRBV7-2, with TRBD2 as a possible D gene (6 bases). The CDR3 runs 14 residues. Germline CDR1 is SGHTA and CDR2 is FQGNSA. V was shortened by 1 base and J by 5 bases, with 11 bases between the two germline ends. As DNA, the CDR3 is TGTGCCAGCAGCTTAGGGCGGGAATCGGAGACCCAGTACTTC. Translated, it gives CASSLGRESETQYF.

This clonotype has a count of ten or more. This sequence joins TRBV7-8 and TRBJ1-5, with D tentatively TRBD1 (5 bases). V was trimmed by 4 bases and J by 3 bases, leaving 16 bases between them. The CDR3 sequence is 16 residues long. Germline CDR1 is SGHVS and CDR2 is FQNEAQ. The CDR3 DNA follows: TGTGCCAGCAGCTCCCCCGGGGCAGGAAACAATCAGCCCCAGCATTTT. Its protein is CASSSPGAGNNQPQHF.

This clonotype was seen ten or more times. The chain carries TRBV20-1 and TRBJ2-7; TRBD2 aligns across 10 bases. V was pared by 0 bases and J by 3 bases, with 5 bases of the junction left unmatched. The CDR3 runs to 15 residues. Germline V gene data show CDR1 as DFQATT and CDR2 as SNEGSKA (reference sequence). CDR3 in amino acids: CSARDVASGSYEQYF. In DNA form, the CDR3 reads TGCAGTGCTAGAGATGTGGCTAGCGGGAGCTACGAGCAGTACTTC.

The genes are TRBV4-1 and TRBJ1-5, with TRBD1 identical over 7 bases. Germline V gene sequence: CDR1 MGHRA, CDR2 YSYEKL. Trimming at V came to 4 bases and at J to 8 bases, leaving 11 bases not matched to a gene. CDR3 size: 15 residues. CDR3 coding DNA: TGCGCCAGCAGCCGCAATACAGGGGATAGGGAGCCCCAGCATTTT. As protein: CASSRNTGDREPQHF.

This clonotype was detected a few times. This chain uses TRBV20-1 with TRBJ2-7; D unclear. V lost 1 base and J lost 0, with 10 bases in between. Germline V lookup: CDR1 DFQATT, CDR2 SNEGSKA (reference sequence). The CDR3 is 14 amino acids. The CDR3 DNA reads TGCAGTGCTAGAGTGACTGGAGTCTCCTACGAGCAGTACTTC. Translation: CSARVTGVSYEQYF.